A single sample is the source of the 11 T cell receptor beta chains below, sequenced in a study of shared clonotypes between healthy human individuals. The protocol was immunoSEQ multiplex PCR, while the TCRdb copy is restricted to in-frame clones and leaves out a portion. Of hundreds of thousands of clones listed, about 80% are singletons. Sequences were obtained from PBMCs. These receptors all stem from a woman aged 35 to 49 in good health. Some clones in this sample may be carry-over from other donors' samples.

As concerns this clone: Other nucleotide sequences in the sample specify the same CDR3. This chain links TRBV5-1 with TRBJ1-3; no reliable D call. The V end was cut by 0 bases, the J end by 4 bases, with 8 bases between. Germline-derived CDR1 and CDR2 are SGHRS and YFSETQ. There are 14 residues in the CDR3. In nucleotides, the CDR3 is TGCGCCAGCAGCTTGGCTGGGGTCGGAAACACCATATATTTT. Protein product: CASSLAGVGNTIYF.

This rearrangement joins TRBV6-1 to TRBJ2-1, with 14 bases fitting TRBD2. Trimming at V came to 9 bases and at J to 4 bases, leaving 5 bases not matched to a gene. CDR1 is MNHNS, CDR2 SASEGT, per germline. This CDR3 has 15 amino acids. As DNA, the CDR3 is TGTGCCAGTGGGACTAGCGGGAGTGGTTACAATGAGCAGTTCTTC. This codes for CASGTSGSGYNEQFF.

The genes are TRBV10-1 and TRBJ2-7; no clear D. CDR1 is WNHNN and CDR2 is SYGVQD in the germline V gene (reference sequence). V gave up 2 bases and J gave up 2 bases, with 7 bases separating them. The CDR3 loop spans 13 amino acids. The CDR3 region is CASSEAEPYEQYF. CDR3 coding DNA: TGCGCCAGCAGTGAGGCAGAACCCTACGAGCAGTACTTC.

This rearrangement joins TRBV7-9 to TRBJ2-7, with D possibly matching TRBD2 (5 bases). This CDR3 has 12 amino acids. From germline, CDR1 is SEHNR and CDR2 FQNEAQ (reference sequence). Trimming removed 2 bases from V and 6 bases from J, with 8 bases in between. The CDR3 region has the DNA TGTGCCAGCAGCTTATGGGAGTTCGAGCAGTACTTC. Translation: CASSLWEFEQYF.

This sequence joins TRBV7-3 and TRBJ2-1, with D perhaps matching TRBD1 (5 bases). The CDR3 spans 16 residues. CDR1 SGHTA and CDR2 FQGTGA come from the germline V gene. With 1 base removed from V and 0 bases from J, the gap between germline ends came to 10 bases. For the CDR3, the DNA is TGTGCCAGCAGCTTAAGGGGCGGCAGCTCCTACAATGAGCAGTTCTTC. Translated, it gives CASSLRGGSSYNEQFF.

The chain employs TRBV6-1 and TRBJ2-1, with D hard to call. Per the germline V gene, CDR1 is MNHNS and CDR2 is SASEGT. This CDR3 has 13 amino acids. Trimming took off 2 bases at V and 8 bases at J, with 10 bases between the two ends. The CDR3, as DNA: TGTGCCAGCAGTGAATTGGCAAGGGATGAGCAGTTCTTC. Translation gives CASSELARDEQFF.

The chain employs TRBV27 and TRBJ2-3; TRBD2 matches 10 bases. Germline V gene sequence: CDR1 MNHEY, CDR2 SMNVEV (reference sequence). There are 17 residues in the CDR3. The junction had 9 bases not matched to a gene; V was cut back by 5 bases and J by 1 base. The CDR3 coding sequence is TGTGCCAGCAGTACCTCGCCCGGGACTAGCGGCACAGATACGCAGTATTTT. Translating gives CASSTSPGTSGTDTQYF.

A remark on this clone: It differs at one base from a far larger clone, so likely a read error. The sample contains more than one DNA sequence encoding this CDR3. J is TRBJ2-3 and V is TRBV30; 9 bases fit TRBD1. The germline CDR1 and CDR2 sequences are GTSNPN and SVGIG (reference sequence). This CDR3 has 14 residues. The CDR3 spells CAWSVTGGPDTQYF. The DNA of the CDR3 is TGTGCCTGGAGTGTTACAGGGGGCCCAGATACGCAGTACTTT. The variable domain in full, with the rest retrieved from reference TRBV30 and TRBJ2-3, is SQTIHQWPATLVQPVGSPLSLECTVEGTSNPNLYWYRQAAGRGLQLLFYSVGIGQISSEVPQNLSASRPQDRQFILSSKKLLLSDSGFYLCAWSVTGGPDTQYFGPGTRLTVL.

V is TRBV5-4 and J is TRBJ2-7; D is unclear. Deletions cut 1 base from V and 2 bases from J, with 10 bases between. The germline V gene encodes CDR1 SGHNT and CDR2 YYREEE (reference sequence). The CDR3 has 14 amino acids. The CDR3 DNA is TGTGCCAGCAGCTTGTATCTCGGCGCCTACGAGCAGTACTTC. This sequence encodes CASSLYLGAYEQYF.

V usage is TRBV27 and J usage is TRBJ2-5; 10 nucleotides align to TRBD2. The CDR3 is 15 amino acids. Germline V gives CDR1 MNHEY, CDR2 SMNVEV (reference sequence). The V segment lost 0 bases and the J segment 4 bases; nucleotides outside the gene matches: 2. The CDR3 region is CASSLSLAGGETQYF. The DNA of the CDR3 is TGTGCCAGCAGTTTATCTTTAGCGGGAGGAGAGACCCAGTACTTC.

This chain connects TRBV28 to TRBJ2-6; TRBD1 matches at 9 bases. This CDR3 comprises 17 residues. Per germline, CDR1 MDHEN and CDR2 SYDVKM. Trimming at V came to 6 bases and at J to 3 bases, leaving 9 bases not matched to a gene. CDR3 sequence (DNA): TGTGCCAGCAGCCTTCACGGACAGGGGAATGGGGCCAACGTCCTGACTTTC. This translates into CASSLHGQGNGANVLTF.